Detailed here is one TCR beta chain. A far larger clone lies a single base away; this is likely a read error. Donors had no recently reported acute infections or vaccinations and were HIV-negative. All participating donors were Caucasian adults from Nashville, Tennessee. The CDR3 has 12 residues. Per germline, CDR1 MNHEY and CDR2 SVGAGI. This sample is part of a study of shared clonotypes between healthy human individuals. Repertoires were generated with immunoSEQ multiplex PCR, while TCRdb's copy carries only in-frame clones and drops some. Of 400,000 to 500,000 clones listed, roughly four fifths are singletons.

The rearrangement links TRBV6-5 to TRBJ2-7; D gene uncertain. The clonotype comes from a woman aged 40 to 49 in good health. Some clones in this sample may be carry-over from other donors' samples. Sequencing input: PBMCs. In DNA, the CDR3 is TGTGCCAGTGCACAGAGCTCCTACGAGCAGCACTTC. Translated, it gives CASAQSSYEQHF.